Following are 25 T cell receptor beta chains from one sample sequenced in a study of T cell responses to AZD1222 COVID-19 vaccine. TCRdb's table, derived via immunoSEQ multiplex PCR, lists solely in-frame clones and lacks some. The repertoire holds approximately 140,000 clones, more than 85% seen once, with 5% to 5.5% in the top ten. The material was peripheral blood, obtained on day 0 of AZD1222 vaccination. These receptors originate from an adult in good health.

The gene calls are TRBV28 and TRBJ2-7; D is ambiguous. V was pared by 6 bases and J by 3 bases, with 3 bases between. Germline V CDR1 and CDR2: MDHEN, SYDVKM. The CDR3 is 10 residues long. DNA for the CDR3: TGTGCCAGCAGACACTACGAGCAGTACTTC. It is translated as CASRHYEQYF.

The J gene is TRBJ2-1, the V gene TRBV7-3, with TRBD2 matching over 9 bases. V gave up 1 base and J gave up 7 bases; unmatched junction bases: 8. This CDR3 region has 16 residues. Germline values: CDR1 SGHTA, CDR2 FQGTGA. CDR3 bases: TGTGCCAGCAGCTTAATAGCGGGAGTACGTAGAAATGAGCAGTTCTTC. Translated: CASSLIAGVRRNEQFF.

This rearrangement joins TRBV12-3 or TRBV12-4 to TRBJ2-1; possibly TRBD1 for D (6 bases). The V gene lost 6 bases and the J gene lost 8 bases, with 14 bases spanning the gap. The CDR3 has 13 residues. The CDR3 region is CASSFTGNHEQFF. CDR3 DNA sequence: TGTGCCAGCAGCTTCACAGGGAACCATGAGCAGTTCTTC.

This chain links TRBV18 with TRBJ2-2; D is uncertain. This CDR3 has 11 amino acids. CDR1 is KGHSH, CDR2 LQKENI, per germline. The V gene lost 9 bases and the J gene lost 3 bases, with 5 bases spanning the gap. Written as DNA, the CDR3 is TGTGCCAGTTTCTACACCGGGGAGCTGTTTTTT. It codes for CASFYTGELFF.

V usage is TRBV28 and J usage is TRBJ2-3; 13 bases are a match to TRBD2. The CDR3 is 19 amino acids. V trimming: 2 bases; J trimming: 0 bases; junction bases outside the gene matches: 8. Germline CDR1 is MDHEN and CDR2 is SYDVKM. The CDR3 here is CASSLGVGLAGLSTDTQYF. Here the CDR3 DNA reads TGTGCCAGCAGTTTAGGTGTGGGACTAGCGGGACTTAGCACAGATACGCAGTATTTT. The full variable domain, rest sourced from reference TRBV28 and TRBJ2-3, is DVKVTQSSRYLVKRTGEKVFLECVQDMDHENMFWYRQDPGLGLRLIYFSYDVKMKEKGDIPEGYSVSREKKERFSLILESASTNQTSMYLCASSLGVGLAGLSTDTQYFGPGTRLTVL.

The table lists this clone with a few counts. This chain joins TRBV30 and TRBJ1-5; D is unresolved. Germline CDR1 GTSNPN, CDR2 SVGIG (reference sequence). The CDR3 has 13 amino acids. Trimming took 0 bases from V and 6 from J, leaving 9 bases between them. The chain's CDR3 is CAWSVLGSQPQHF. CDR3 bases: TGTGCCTGGAGTGTACTGGGGTCTCAGCCCCAGCATTTT.

The rearrangement uses TRBV9 and TRBJ1-2; D is possibly TRBD1 (6 bases). CDR3 length equals 17 residues. The V end lost 4 bases, the J end lost 5 bases, and 24 bases lay between the germline ends. The germline V gene has CDR1 SGDLS and CDR2 YYNGEE. Written as DNA, the CDR3 is TGTGCCAGCAGCTCAGGTGGGACACCGGTAGTCGGGTATGGCTACACCTTC. Translated, it gives CASSSGGTPVVGYGYTF.

This clone was seen a single time. The germline gene is not matched at one end of the junction; a read error may be the cause. The chain links TRBV10-3 to TRBJ1-2; no definite D call. In germline, CDR1 is ENHRY, CDR2 SYGVKD. CDR3 length: 12 amino acids. CDR3 nucleotide sequence: TGTGCCATCAGTGAGTCTAACTCTGGCTACACCTTC. Translation gives CAISESNSGYTF.

This sequence joins TRBV15 and TRBJ2-7; D ambiguous. The germline CDR1 and CDR2 sequences are LNHNV and YYDKDF (reference sequence). V lost 3 bases and J 0 bases, leaving 18 bases between the germline ends. The CDR3 contains 17 residues. The chain's CDR3 is CATSSGYTDSPSYEQYF. DNA for the CDR3: TGTGCCACCAGCAGCGGATATACAGACTCACCCTCCTACGAGCAGTACTTC.

V usage is TRBV9 and J usage is TRBJ2-3, with TRBD2 identical over 8 bases. The CDR3 covers 17 residues. The germline CDR1 and CDR2 sequences are SGDLS and YYNGEE. V shed 2 bases and J 5 bases; nucleotides not matched to a gene: 13. CDR3 sequence reads: CASSVTPGGLLGDTQYF. The DNA of the CDR3 is TGTGCCAGCAGCGTGACCCCGGGGGGGCTCCTCGGAGATACGCAGTATTTT.

A single count supports this clone. V gene TRBV2 combines with J gene TRBJ2-1; 13 bases are a match to TRBD2. Germline V lookup: CDR1 SNHLY, CDR2 FYNNEI. V was pared by 8 bases and J by 4 bases, with 11 bases of the junction left unmatched. This CDR3 is built from 17 residues. CDR3 coding DNA: TGTGCCAGCCCTGGACTAGCGGGAGACTTTTTTTACAATGAGCAGTTCTTC. Its translation: CASPGLAGDFFYNEQFF.

This sequence joins TRBV10-3 and TRBJ2-7; D gene unclear. Per the germline V gene, CDR1 is ENHRY and CDR2 is SYGVKD. The germline V and J ends were trimmed by 1 base and 7 bases, with 11 bases remaining between them. This CDR3 comprises 13 residues. The CDR3 protein is CAISEWNFREQYF. DNA for the CDR3: TGTGCCATCAGTGAGTGGAACTTTAGGGAGCAGTACTTC.

This chain links TRBV7-8 with TRBJ2-7; D is ambiguous. CDR1 is SGHVS, CDR2 FQNEAQ, per germline. CDR3 size: 13 residues. Trimming took 1 base from V and 4 from J, leaving 8 bases between them. The chain's CDR3 is CASSLGWGYEQYF. The CDR3 coding sequence is TGTGCCAGCAGCTTAGGCTGGGGTTACGAGCAGTACTTC.

This chain joins TRBV7-2 and TRBJ2-5, with D tentatively TRBD2 (6 bases). Trimming took off 2 bases at V and 1 base at J, with 11 bases between the two ends. The V gene's germline CDR1 is SGHTA and CDR2 FQGNSA. The CDR3 length is 15 residues. DNA of the CDR3: TGTGCCAGCAGCTTAATAGGAGGGATCCAAGAGACCCAGTACTTC. Translated: CASSLIGGIQETQYF.

The chain links TRBV7-9 to TRBJ1-1; no reliable D call. V shed 8 bases and J shed 8 bases, with 27 bases lying between them. The length of the CDR3 is 16 residues. Germline V gives CDR1 SEHNR, CDR2 FQNEAQ (reference sequence). The chain's CDR3 is CASSNSNRILDPEAFF. The CDR3 DNA is TGTGCCAGCTCGAATTCAAACCGAATCCTGGACCCAGAAGCTTTCTTT. Complete variable domain (other parts from reference TRBV7-9 and TRBJ1-1): DTGVSQNPRHKITKRGQNVTFRCDPISEHNRLYWYRQTLGQGPEFLTYFQNEAQLEKSRLLSDRFSAERPKGSFSTLEIQRTEQGDSAMYLCASSNSNRILDPEAFFGQGTRLTVV.

The chain combines TRBV30 with TRBJ2-7; TRBD1 agrees at 9 bases. V shed 0 bases, J shed 7 bases, and the junction held 19 bases outside the gene matches. CDR1 is GTSNPN, CDR2 SVGIG, per germline (reference sequence). The CDR3 length is 18 residues. CDR3 nucleotide sequence: TGTGCCTGGAGTGTGCTATCCGGAAACAGGGGGCGAGGGCAGGAGCAGTACTTC. It translates to CAWSVLSGNRGRGQEQYF.

The CDR3 region is CSALGREAFF. For the CDR3, the DNA is TGCAGCGCCCTGGGCCGGGAAGCTTTCTTT. This chain uses TRBV29-1 with TRBJ1-1; D uncertain. Germline-derived CDR1 and CDR2 are SQVTM and ANQGSEA. This CDR3 contains 10 residues. V lost 7 bases to trimming and J lost 8 bases, with 11 bases between them.

The chain carries TRBV5-1 and TRBJ1-2; D remains ambiguous. V was pared by 0 bases and J by 2 bases, with 8 bases between. The germline V gene encodes CDR1 SGHRS and CDR2 YFSETQ. CDR3 length: 14 amino acids. CDR3 nucleotide sequence: TGCGCCAGCAGCTTGGAGACGGTCAACTATGGCTACACCTTC. Its protein is CASSLETVNYGYTF.

CDR3 residues: CSATLGMGQYF. The CDR3, as DNA: TGCAGTGCTACTCTAGGAATGGGGCAGTACTTC. V is TRBV20-1 and J is TRBJ2-7, with unresolved D. The length of the CDR3 is 11 residues. The germline V gene has CDR1 DFQATT and CDR2 SNEGSKA (reference sequence). V gave up 4 bases and J gave up 9 bases, with 13 bases separating them.

The count of this clone is one. The chain employs TRBV5-1 and TRBJ1-5; D call uncertain. CDR1 SGHRS and CDR2 YFSETQ come from the germline V gene. V shed 1 base and J shed 3 bases, with 8 bases lying between them. This CDR3 is built from 14 residues. CDR3 region: CASSLNGFNQPQHF. DNA of the CDR3: TGCGCCAGCAGCTTGAACGGATTCAATCAGCCCCAGCATTTT. Variable domain in full (rest from reference TRBV5-1 and TRBJ1-5): KAGVTQTPRYLIKTRGQQVTLSCSPISGHRSVSWYQQTPGQGLQFLFEYFSETQRNKGNFPGRFSGRQFSNSRSEMNVSTLELGDSALYLCASSLNGFNQPQHFGDGTRLSIL.

This chain links TRBV20-1 with TRBJ1-1, with D unresolved. Trimming removed 3 bases at V and 2 bases at J, with 10 bases between. CDR1 DFQATT and CDR2 SNEGSKA come from the germline V gene (reference sequence). CDR3 length equals 13 residues. The CDR3 nucleotides are TGCAGTGCTAGTCTGGACGTAAACACTGAAGCTTTCTTT. Residues: CSASLDVNTEAFF.

This chain joins TRBV10-3 and TRBJ1-4, with 10 bases that match TRBD1. The CDR3 is 14 residues long. V dropped 4 bases and J dropped 6; count of bases not matched to a gene: 2. Germline V gene lookup returns CDR1 ENHRY and CDR2 SYGVKD. This chain's CDR3 is CAISAGTGDEKLFF. The DNA for the CDR3 is TGTGCCATCAGTGCCGGGACAGGGGATGAAAAACTGTTTTTT.

The chain links TRBV4-3 to TRBJ2-2, with D perhaps matching TRBD1 or TRBD2 (5 bases each). V shed 3 bases and J shed 6 bases, with 8 bases lying between them. This CDR3 comprises 13 residues. The germline V gene encodes CDR1 LGHNA and CDR2 YSLEER. The CDR3 loop is CASSQQGAGELFF. CDR3 in DNA: TGCGCCAGCAGCCAGCAGGGAGCCGGGGAGCTGTTTTTT.

This chain joins TRBV25-1 and TRBJ2-7; no clear D. V was trimmed by 3 bases and J by 5 bases, leaving 5 bases between them. Germline assignment: CDR1 MGHDK and CDR2 SYGVNS. CDR3 length: 11 residues. The CDR3 reads CASSEYHEQYF. Written as DNA, the CDR3 is TGTGCCAGCAGTGAGTACCACGAGCAGTACTTC.

This chain links TRBV7-3 with TRBJ2-1; TRBD2 agrees at 7 bases. Trimming took 2 bases from V and 5 from J; bases not matched to a gene: 6. Germline lookup yields CDR1 SGHTA and CDR2 FQGTGA. The CDR3 loop spans 15 amino acids. This CDR3 is CASSLLLAVNNEQFF. The CDR3 region has the DNA TGTGCCAGCAGCTTATTGCTAGCGGTTAACAATGAGCAGTTCTTC.